These T cell receptor beta chains were read from a single sample in a study of OX40 agonist ivuxolimab in advanced cancers. Clones were read by immunoSEQ multiplex PCR, and TCRdb kept only the in-frame ones, dropping some. The sample records some 71,000 clones, about 91% being singletons. The sample consisted of CD4+ or CD8+ T cells sorted from blood, taken in a trial of the OX40 agonist ivuxolimab. The source is an adult with an advanced solid tumor such as melanoma, head and neck, liver or kidney cancer. Each CDR3 is given with its conserved first and last residue. The D gene is left open where the match is weak. Only part of the rows carry a size: once, few, many, or a class if the clone is expanded.

size: NA
V: TRBV13
D: NA
J: TRBJ2-5
DNA: TGTGCCAGCAGCTTACAGGGATCGGAAGAGACCCAGTACTTC
CDR3: CASSLQGSEETQYF

size: NA
V: TRBV2
D: NA
J: TRBJ1-1
DNA: TGTGCCAGCAGTGAAGATCCCGTGTGGGGTATGGCTTTCTTT
CDR3: CASSEDPVWGMAFF

size: few
V: TRBV9
D: TRBD2
J: TRBJ2-7
DNA: TGTGCCAGCAGCGGAAGCACTACCGGGACTAGCGGGTTCTACGAGCAGTACTTC
CDR3: CASSGSTTGTSGFYEQYF

size: once
V: TRBV21-1
D: NA
J: TRBJ1-1
DNA: TGTGCCAGCAGCAAAGAGAAGTGGACAACAAACACTGAAGCTTTCTTT
CDR3: CASSKEKWTTNTEAFF

size: NA
V: TRBV5-5
D: TRBD1
J: TRBJ2-2
DNA: TGTGCCAGCAGCCTTGCCGGGACAGGGGGCGAGGGCACCGGGGAGCTGTTTTTT
CDR3: CASSLAGTGGEGTGELFF

size: few
V: TRBV21-1
D: NA
J: TRBJ2-3
DNA: TGTGCCAGCAGCAAACAGGGGACAGATACGCAGTATTTT
CDR3: CASSKQGTDTQYF

size: few
V: TRBV27
D: NA
J: TRBJ2-3
DNA: TGTGCCAGCAGTTTATTCACAGGGCATACGCAGTATTTT
CDR3: CASSLFTGHTQYF

size: NA
V: TRBV19
D: TRBD1
J: TRBJ2-2
DNA: TGTGCCAGTAGTAGGGACAGGGGGCTAGCCGGGGAGCTGTTTTTT
CDR3: CASSRDRGLAGELFF

size: NA
V: TRBV13
D: NA
J: TRBJ2-1
DNA: TGTGCCAGCACTACACGGTGGTCAGCGGGCGAGCAGTTCTTC
CDR3: CASTTRWSAGEQFF

size: NA
V: TRBV5-1
D: TRBD1
J: TRBJ1-2
DNA: TGCGCCAGCAGCCCCTACCGGGACAGCCCCTATGGCTACACCTTC
CDR3: CASSPYRDSPYGYTF

size: NA
V: TRBV27
D: NA
J: TRBJ2-3
DNA: TGTGCCAGCAGTTCCGGACTCCGAGCGACGACAGATACGCAGTATTTT
CDR3: CASSSGLRATTDTQYF

size: few
V: TRBV11-3
D: TRBD1
J: TRBJ2-3
DNA: TGTGCCAGCAGCCCCGGGACAGGGATGGATACGCAGTATTTT
CDR3: CASSPGTGMDTQYF

size: NA
V: TRBV4-3
D: TRBD2
J: TRBJ2-2
DNA: TGCGCCAGCAGCCAAGTGCTAGCGGGGATCGCGAACACCGGGGAGCTGTTTTTT
CDR3: CASSQVLAGIANTGELFF

size: NA
V: TRBV12-5
D: NA
J: TRBJ2-3
DNA: TGTGCTAGTGGTCCCCCGGGACTCGTTATCTATTTT
CDR3: CASGPPGLVIYF

size: NA
V: TRBV19
D: NA
J: TRBJ1-1
DNA: TGTGCCAGTAGTATGGGCGTAGACAGAAACACTGAAGCTTTCTTT
CDR3: CASSMGVDRNTEAFF

size: NA
V: TRBV28
D: TRBD2
J: TRBJ2-7
DNA: TGTGCCACCCGCGCCGCGGGAGTCCCCTACGAGCAGTACTTC
CDR3: CATRAAGVPYEQYF

size: NA
V: TRBV5-4
D: NA
J: TRBJ2-3
DNA: TGTGCCAGCAGCTTGGATGGCAACACAGATACGCAGTATTTT
CDR3: CASSLDGNTDTQYF

size: NA
V: TRBV28
D: NA
J: TRBJ2-4
DNA: TGTGCCAGCAGTTCCCCAGGGGCATTGGGCAAAAACATTCAGTACTTC
CDR3: CASSSPGALGKNIQYF

size: NA
V: TRBV28
D: TRBD1
J: TRBJ1-1
DNA: TGTGCCAGCAGGCCAATTTCCGGGGACAGGAGGAACACTGAAGCTTTCTTT
CDR3: CASRPISGDRRNTEAFF

size: NA
V: TRBV27
D: NA
J: TRBJ2-2
DNA: TGTGCCAGCAGACCCACGGGGGCCGGGGAGCTGTTTTTT
CDR3: CASRPTGAGELFF

size: NA
V: TRBV30
D: TRBD2
J: TRBJ2-3
DNA: TGTGCCTGGAGTCCGGGACTAGCGGGTTTGACAGATACGCAGTATTTT
CDR3: CAWSPGLAGLTDTQYF

size: NA
V: TRBV6-5
D: TRBD1
J: TRBJ2-5
DNA: TGTGCCAGCAGTTGGGACAGTGAAGAGACCCAGTACTTC
CDR3: CASSWDSEETQYF

size: few
V: TRBV5-4
D: TRBD1
J: TRBJ1-2
DNA: TGTGCCAGCCAGGAACCGGACAGGGGGCGTTATGGCTACACCTTC
CDR3: CASQEPDRGRYGYTF

size: NA
V: TRBV5-4
D: NA
J: TRBJ2-2
DNA: TGTGCCAGCAGCTTGGGGTCAGGACCCTCATTCACCGGGGAGCTGTTTTTT
CDR3: CASSLGSGPSFTGELFF

size: NA
V: TRBV19
D: NA
J: TRBJ2-1
DNA: TGTGCCAGTAGTTGGACCAATGAGCAGTTCTTC
CDR3: CASSWTNEQFF

size: once
V: TRBV13
D: NA
J: TRBJ2-2
DNA: TGTGCCAGCAGCCCTCTTCCTCTCCGGGAGCTGTTTTTT
CDR3: CASSPLPLRELFF

size: NA
V: TRBV19
D: NA
J: TRBJ2-4
DNA: TGTGCCAGTAGTATAGGGGGTCACATTCAGTACTTC
CDR3: CASSIGGHIQYF

size: NA
V: TRBV4-1
D: NA
J: TRBJ1-2
DNA: TGCGCCAGCAGCCAAATGATGGCAGGACTAAACTATGGCTACACCTTC
CDR3: CASSQMMAGLNYGYTF

size: NA
V: TRBV7-2
D: TRBD1
J: TRBJ2-7
DNA: TGTGCCAGCAGCGCAACAGGGGTTGATGCCGAGCAGTACTTC
CDR3: CASSATGVDAEQYF

size: NA
V: TRBV5-6
D: NA
J: TRBJ2-1
DNA: TGTGCCAGCAGCCGCGTAGCCTCCTACAATGAGCAGTTCTTC
CDR3: CASSRVASYNEQFF

size: NA
V: TRBV11-3
D: NA
J: TRBJ2-7
DNA: TGTGCCAGCAGCCCCGGGATCTCCTACGAGCAGTACTTC
CDR3: CASSPGISYEQYF

size: NA
V: TRBV9
D: NA
J: TRBJ2-6
DNA: TGTGCCAGCAGCGTACCTGGGGGTCTAGTCCCTGGGGCCAACGTCCTGACTTTC
CDR3: CASSVPGGLVPGANVLTF

size: few
V: TRBV5-1
D: NA
J: TRBJ2-1
DNA: TGCGCCAGCAGCTTAGTAACGGGGGTGGACTACAATGAGCAGTTCTTC
CDR3: CASSLVTGVDYNEQFF

size: NA
V: TRBV27
D: NA
J: TRBJ2-3
DNA: TGTGCCAGCAGCCCGACAGGAGGGGTCACAGATACGCAGTATTTT
CDR3: CASSPTGGVTDTQYF

size: once
V: TRBV28
D: NA
J: TRBJ2-3
DNA: TGTGCCAGCAGTTCCCTACGGACTGACAGAAGAAAAGATACGCAGTATTTT
CDR3: CASSSLRTDRRKDTQYF

size: NA
V: TRBV6-5
D: TRBD2
J: TRBJ2-1
DNA: TGTGCCAGCAGTCCGACTAGCGGGACCTACAATGAGCAGTTCTTC
CDR3: CASSPTSGTYNEQFF

size: NA
V: TRBV11-2
D: NA
J: TRBJ2-7
DNA: TGTGCCAGCAGCAACAACTACGAGCAGTACTTC
CDR3: CASSNNYEQYF

size: NA
V: TRBV4-3
D: NA
J: TRBJ1-5
DNA: TGCGCCAGCAGCCAAGATGAAAATAGCAATCAGCCCCAGCATTTT
CDR3: CASSQDENSNQPQHF

size: few
V: TRBV7-9
D: NA
J: TRBJ1-1
DNA: TGTGCCAGCAGCTTGGTCACTGAAGCTTTCTTT
CDR3: CASSLVTEAFF

size: NA
V: TRBV27
D: TRBD2
J: TRBJ2-5
DNA: TGTGCCAGCAGTTTATATTTAGCGGGAGGCTTGGGGTCGTCGACCCAGTACTTC
CDR3: CASSLYLAGGLGSSTQYF

size: medium-sized
V: TRBV28
D: NA
J: TRBJ2-7
DNA: TGTGCCAGCAGTTCCGAAGGACACGAGCAGTACTTC
CDR3: CASSSEGHEQYF

size: NA
V: TRBV19
D: NA
J: TRBJ2-7
DNA: TGTGCCAGTAGTTACGCGGGATCAGTCCACGAGCAGTACTTC
CDR3: CASSYAGSVHEQYF

size: once
V: TRBV5-6
D: NA
J: TRBJ2-2
DNA: TGTGCCAGCAGCTTGTTCGGGAGTAGCACCGGGGAGCTGTTTTTT
CDR3: CASSLFGSSTGELFF